One sample yielded the 28 T cell receptor beta chains listed below, sequenced in a study of T cell responses to AZD1222 COVID-19 vaccine. Sequencing used immunoSEQ multiplex PCR; TCRdb keeps in-frame clones, though not all of them. In the table there are tens of thousands of clones, approximately 80% of which are singletons. The sample was peripheral blood, taken on day 0 of AZD1222 vaccination. The receptors shown here come from an adult in good health.

The gene calls are TRBV10-2 and TRBJ2-7; D may be TRBD2 (6 bases). CDR3 length: 13 amino acids. Trimming removed 6 bases at V and 0 bases at J, with 9 bases between. CDR1 WSHSY and CDR2 SAAADI come from the germline V gene. The CDR3 protein is CASRVGGSYEQYF. Here the CDR3 DNA reads TGCGCCAGCAGGGTGGGGGGCTCCTACGAGCAGTACTTC.

The rearrangement links TRBV7-2 to TRBJ1-6, with D possibly TRBD1 on 6 matching bases. The V end was cut by 1 base, the J end by 7 bases, with 11 bases between. Germline loops: CDR1 SGHTA, CDR2 FQGNSA. This CDR3 is built from 15 residues. The CDR3 nucleotides are TGTGCCAGCAGCTTAGACAGGGTTCAGAATTCACCCCTCCACTTT. It translates to CASSLDRVQNSPLHF. The full variable domain, completed using reference TRBV7-2 and TRBJ1-6, is GAGVSQSPSNKVTEKGKDVELRCDPISGHTALYWYRQSLGQGLEFLIYFQGNSAPDKSGLPSDRFSAERTGGSVSTLTIQRTQQEDSAVYLCASSLDRVQNSPLHFGNGTRLTVT.

The V and J genes are TRBV9 and TRBJ1-3; a possible D gene is TRBD1 (6 bases). V was clipped by 4 bases and J by 2 bases, with 16 bases between them. CDR3 length: 16 amino acids. In germline, CDR1 is SGDLS, CDR2 YYNGEE. The CDR3 DNA reads TGTGCCAGCAGCCCTCAATCCGGGACAACTGGAAACACCATATATTTT. Protein product: CASSPQSGTTGNTIYF.

The chain has TRBV24-1 and TRBJ1-6, with 7 bases identical to TRBD1. The CDR3 is made up of 18 amino acids. The trim removed 1 base at V and 7 bases at J, leaving 12 bases unmatched. From germline, CDR1 is KGHDR and CDR2 SFDVKD. CDR3 coding DNA: TGTGCCACCAGTGATTTTGGACAGGCGGACCGATTCAATTCACCCCTCCACTTT. Its protein is CATSDFGQADRFNSPLHF.

V is TRBV18 and J is TRBJ2-1; D is unresolved. The CDR3 is made up of 13 amino acids. Trimming took off 4 bases at V and 10 bases at J, with 14 bases between the two ends. Germline V CDR1 and CDR2: KGHSH, LQKENI. The CDR3 DNA reads TGTGCCAGCTCACGGGTTAGCCGCGAGGAGCAGTTCTTC. Its translation: CASSRVSREEQFF.

The CDR3 coding sequence is TGTGCCAGCAGTGAATGGGGAGGAGGGGGCGGTGTCGGGGAGCTGTTTTTT. Translation gives CASSEWGGGGGVGELFF. V gene TRBV6-1 combines with J gene TRBJ2-2; TRBD1 might be the D (7 bases). Per germline, CDR1 MNHNS and CDR2 SASEGT. V lost 2 bases and J lost 7, with 20 bases in between. The CDR3 length is 17 residues.

The gene calls are TRBV30 and TRBJ2-2; maybe TRBD1 (6 bases). Per the germline V gene, CDR1 is GTSNPN and CDR2 is SVGIG (reference sequence). V was cut by 7 bases and J by 5 bases, with 8 bases left in between. The CDR3 extends over 11 amino acids. CDR3 residues: CAYRETGELFF. The CDR3 nucleotides read TGTGCCTACAGGGAAACCGGGGAGCTGTTTTTT. The full variable domain, with the rest looked up from reference TRBV30 and TRBJ2-2, is SQTIHQWPATLVQPVGSPLSLECTVEGTSNPNLYWYRQAAGRGLQLLFYSVGIGQISSEVPQNLSASRPQDRQFILSSKKLLLSDSGFYLCAYRETGELFFGEGSRLTVL.

This clone is a singleton in its sample. The chain recombines TRBV4-1 with TRBJ1-2; the D gene is possibly TRBD1 (5 bases). Germline CDR1 is MGHRA and CDR2 is YSYEKL. Trimming stripped 2 bases from V and 4 bases from J, with 14 bases between. The CDR3 is made up of 15 amino acids. The CDR3 reads CASSQTGTLAYGYTF. For the CDR3, the DNA is TGCGCCAGCAGCCAAACCGGGACTCTAGCCTATGGCTACACCTTC.

The V and J genes are TRBV15 and TRBJ1-1; no firm D call. V lost 6 bases, J lost 1 base, and 6 bases lay in between. CDR3 length: 12 residues. Germline CDR1 reads LNHNV; CDR2 reads YYDKDF (reference sequence). The CDR3 nucleotides are TGTGCCACCAGGAACGGGAACACTGAAGCTTTCTTT. It codes for CATRNGNTEAFF.

The rearrangement uses TRBV7-8 and TRBJ2-1, with 11 bases aligning to TRBD2. Germline loops: CDR1 SGHVS, CDR2 FQNEAQ. V shed 5 bases and J 4 bases; nucleotides not matched to a gene: 7. The CDR3 has 16 amino acids. The CDR3 bases are TGTGCCAGCAGCGAGGGACTAGCGGAATTATACAATGAGCAGTTCTTC. It translates to CASSEGLAELYNEQFF.

The chain employs TRBV7-2 and TRBJ2-3; D ambiguous. Trimming left V 6 bases short and J 5 bases short, with 3 bases between. This CDR3 is 10 amino acids long. Germline V gives CDR1 SGHTA, CDR2 FQGNSA. The CDR3 nucleotides are TGTGCCAGCAGAGTAGATACGCAGTATTTT. It translates to CASRVDTQYF.

In its sample, this clone was seen a few times. This chain joins TRBV3-1 (or the pseudogene TRBV3-2) and TRBJ2-7, with D uncertain. This CDR3 spans 15 amino acids. Germline V gives CDR1 LGHDT, CDR2 YNNKEL (reference sequence). Trimming removed 1 base at V and 2 bases at J, with 12 bases between. The CDR3 loop reads CASSQGATATYEQYF. The DNA of the CDR3 is TGTGCCAGCAGCCAAGGTGCTACCGCAACCTACGAGCAGTACTTC.

The gene calls are TRBV27 and TRBJ2-5; 7 nucleotides match TRBD2. Germline lookup yields CDR1 MNHEY and CDR2 SMNVEV (reference sequence). The ends lost 8 bases at V and 4 bases at J; junction bases unmatched: 10. The CDR3 has 14 amino acids. The CDR3 bases are TGTGCCAGCGGCGCGCGGGAGCTAGGAGAGACCCAGTACTTC. Protein sequence: CASGARELGETQYF.

Written as DNA, the CDR3 is TGTGCCTGGGGACAGATCTACAATGAGCAGTTCTTC. This translates into CAWGQIYNEQFF. The V and J genes are TRBV30 and TRBJ2-1, with D possibly being TRBD1 (6 bases). V lost 5 bases to trimming and J lost 3 bases, with 8 bases between them. Germline assignment: CDR1 GTSNPN and CDR2 SVGIG (reference sequence). There are 12 residues in the CDR3.

This chain links TRBV6-5 with TRBJ2-7; 7 bases match TRBD1. The CDR3 is 16 amino acids. Germline lookup yields CDR1 MNHEY and CDR2 SVGAGI. With 4 bases clipped from V and 1 base from J, the junction kept 10 bases outside the gene matches. DNA of the CDR3: TGTGCCAGCAGTTCATTCACCGGGACAGCTTCCTACGAGCAGTACTTC. Encoded protein: CASSSFTGTASYEQYF.

The chain carries TRBV20-1 and TRBJ2-7, with TRBD2 identical over 8 bases. Germline CDR1 is DFQATT and CDR2 is SNEGSKA (reference sequence). The CDR3 has 11 amino acids. Germline trimming cut 5 bases from V and 5 bases from J; bases unmatched to any gene: 2. Written as DNA, the CDR3 is TGCAGTGCTCCAGCGGGAGACGAGCAGTACTTC. Protein: CSAPAGDEQYF.

V gene TRBV18 combines with J gene TRBJ2-7; 10 positions agree with TRBD2. Germline values: CDR1 KGHSH, CDR2 LQKENI. The V segment lost 5 bases and the J segment 2 bases; nucleotides outside the gene matches: 9. The CDR3 runs to 16 residues. Here the CDR3 DNA reads TGTGCCAGCTCAGGAGGGACTAGCGCCCGACCCTACGAGCAGTACTTC. This codes for CASSGGTSARPYEQYF.

The chain links TRBV9 to TRBJ1-2; TRBD1 aligns across 7 bases. The V and J ends lost 3 bases and 7 bases, in that order; junction bases with no gene match: 6. Germline-derived CDR1 and CDR2 are SGDLS and YYNGEE. The length of the CDR3 is 13 residues. CDR3 amino acids: CASSGGQSGGYTF. Here the CDR3 DNA reads TGTGCCAGCAGCGGGGGACAGAGCGGTGGCTACACCTTC.

Only a few counts were recorded for this clone. This sequence joins TRBV4-2 and TRBJ2-1; TRBD2 matches at 11 bases. Germline V CDR1 and CDR2: LGHNA, YNFKEQ. J was trimmed by 3 bases and V by 0 bases; bases with no gene match: 4. The CDR3 contains 17 residues. CDR3: CASSQEGTSGSYNEQFF. CDR3 nucleotides: TGTGCCAGCAGCCAAGAAGGCACTAGCGGGAGCTACAATGAGCAGTTCTTC.

The V call is TRBV6-5, the J call TRBJ2-5; TRBD1 matches at 7 bases. There are 12 residues in the CDR3. Trimming removed 8 bases from V and 4 bases from J; junction bases left unmatched: 4. The germline CDR1 and CDR2 sequences are MNHEY and SVGAGI. The CDR3 spells CASRRGLETQYF. DNA of the CDR3: TGTGCCAGCCGAAGGGGGCTAGAGACCCAGTACTTC.

The rearrangement joins TRBV7-8 to TRBJ2-3; 10 nucleotides align to TRBD2. Germline CDR1 reads SGHVS; CDR2 reads FQNEAQ. The J segment lost 3 bases and the V segment lost 1 base, leaving 7 bases of the junction unmatched. The CDR3 covers 17 residues. In DNA, the CDR3 is TGTGCCAGCAGCTTAGTTAGTACTAGCGGGAATACAGATACGCAGTATTTT. It translates to CASSLVSTSGNTDTQYF.

In its sample, this clone was seen once. The chain joins TRBV6-6 to TRBJ1-5; 9 bases match TRBD1. Germline-derived CDR1 and CDR2 are MNHNY and SVGAGI (reference sequence). The CDR3 contains 15 residues. V was clipped by 6 bases and J by 3 bases; unmatched bases: 6. The CDR3 DNA reads TGTGCCAGCAGGGGGGACAGGGCGCCCAATCAGCCCCAGCATTTT. This gives the protein CASRGDRAPNQPQHF.

The chain has TRBV6-5 and TRBJ1-2; 8 bases agree with TRBD1. The germline V gene has CDR1 MNHEY and CDR2 SVGAGI. The ends lost 7 bases at V and 11 bases at J; junction bases unmatched: 9. The CDR3 extends over 12 amino acids. CDR3 sequence: CASKLGQGGYTF. CDR3 DNA: TGTGCCAGCAAACTCGGACAGGGAGGGTACACCTTC.

This chain joins TRBV2 and TRBJ1-2; possibly TRBD1 for D (6 bases). The CDR3 contains 13 residues. In germline, CDR1 is SNHLY, CDR2 FYNNEI. V lost 8 bases and J lost 7, with 17 bases in between. The CDR3 sequence is CASGSTGGFGYTF. The CDR3 DNA follows: TGTGCCAGCGGGTCCACGGGGGGCTTTGGCTACACCTTC.

This chain uses TRBV16 with TRBJ1-6; the D is unclear. CDR1 KGHSY and CDR2 FQNENV come from the germline V gene. V lost 4 bases and J lost 0, with 10 bases in between. The CDR3 consists of 16 residues. The CDR3 is CASSPKTSSYNSPLHF. DNA of the CDR3: TGTGCCAGCAGCCCCAAGACAAGCTCCTATAATTCACCCCTCCACTTT. Using reference TRBV16 and TRBJ1-6 for the parts outside the CDR3, the full variable domain is GEEVAQTPKHLVRGEGQKAKLYCAPIKGHSYVFWYQQVLKNEFKFLISFQNENVFDETGMPKERFSAKCLPNSPCSLEIQATKLEDSAVYFCASSPKTSSYNSPLHFGNGTRLTVT.

The V and J genes are TRBV10-3 and TRBJ2-2, with TRBD2 as a possible D gene (6 bases). Germline lookup yields CDR1 ENHRY and CDR2 SYGVKD. The CDR3 sequence is 15 residues long. V was clipped by 7 bases and J by 5 bases, with 17 bases between them. The CDR3, as DNA: TGTGCCATCAAGAGTAGCGGCTACGGGACCGGGGAGCTGTTTTTT. Translation: CAIKSSGYGTGELFF.

The J gene is TRBJ1-1, the V gene TRBV11-2; 8 bases match TRBD1. Germline V gene lookup returns CDR1 SGHAT and CDR2 FQNNGV. The CDR3 runs 18 residues. With V trimmed by 5 bases and J by 3 bases, 17 bases remained unmatched. The CDR3 is CASSTRSSRGRGYTEAFF. In DNA, the CDR3 is TGTGCCAGCAGCACGCGAAGTAGCAGGGGGCGCGGGTACACTGAAGCTTTCTTT.

The V gene is TRBV11-2, the J gene TRBJ2-7; D is ambiguous. Germline CDR1 and CDR2: SGHAT and FQNNGV. The germline V and J ends were trimmed by 5 bases and 4 bases, with 9 bases remaining between them. This CDR3 region has 12 residues. CDR3 protein: CASSPQEYEQYF. The CDR3 bases are TGTGCCAGCAGCCCCCAAGAGTACGAGCAGTACTTC.